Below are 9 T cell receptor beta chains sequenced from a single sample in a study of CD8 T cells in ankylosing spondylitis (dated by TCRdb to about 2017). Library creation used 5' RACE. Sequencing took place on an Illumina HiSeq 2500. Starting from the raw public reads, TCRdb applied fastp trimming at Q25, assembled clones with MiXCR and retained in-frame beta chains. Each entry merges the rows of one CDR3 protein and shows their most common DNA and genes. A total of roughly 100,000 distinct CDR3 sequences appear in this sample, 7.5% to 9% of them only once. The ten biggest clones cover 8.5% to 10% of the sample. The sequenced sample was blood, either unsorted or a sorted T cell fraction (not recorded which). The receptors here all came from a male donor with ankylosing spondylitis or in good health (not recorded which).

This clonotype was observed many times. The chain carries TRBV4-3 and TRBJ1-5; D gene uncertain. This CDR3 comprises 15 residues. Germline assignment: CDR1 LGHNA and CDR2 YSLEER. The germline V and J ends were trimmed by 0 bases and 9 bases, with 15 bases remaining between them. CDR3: CASSQDHFTEAPQHF. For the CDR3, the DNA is TGCGCCAGCAGCCAAGATCATTTCACGGAGGCGCCCCAGCATTTT.

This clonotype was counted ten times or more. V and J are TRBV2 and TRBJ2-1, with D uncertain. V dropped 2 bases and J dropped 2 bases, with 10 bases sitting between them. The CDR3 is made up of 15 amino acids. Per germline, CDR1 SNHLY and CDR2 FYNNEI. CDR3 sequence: CASSERNGPYNEQFF. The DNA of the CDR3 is TGTGCCAGCAGTGAAAGGAACGGACCCTACAATGAGCAGTTCTTC.

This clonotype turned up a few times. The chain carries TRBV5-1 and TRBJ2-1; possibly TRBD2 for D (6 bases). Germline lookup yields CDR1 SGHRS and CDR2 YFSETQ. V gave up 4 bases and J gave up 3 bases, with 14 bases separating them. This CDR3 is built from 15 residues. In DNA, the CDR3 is TGCGCCAGCAGCCTATTAGCGGAAAACTACAATGAGCAGTTCTTC. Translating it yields CASSLLAENYNEQFF. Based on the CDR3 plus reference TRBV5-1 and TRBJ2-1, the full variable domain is KAGVTQTPRYLIKTRGQQVTLSCSPISGHRSVSWYQQTPGQGLQFLFEYFSETQRNKGNFPGRFSGRQFSNSRSEMNVSTLELGDSALYLCASSLLAENYNEQFFGPGTRLTVL.

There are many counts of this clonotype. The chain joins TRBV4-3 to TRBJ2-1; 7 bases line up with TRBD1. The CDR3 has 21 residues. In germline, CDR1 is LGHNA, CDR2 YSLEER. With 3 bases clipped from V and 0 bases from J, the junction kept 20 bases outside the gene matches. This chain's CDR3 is CASSQELGTGESGGSYNEQFF. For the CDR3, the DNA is TGCGCCAGCAGCCAGGAATTGGGGACCGGAGAATCAGGGGGCTCCTACAATGAGCAGTTCTTC.

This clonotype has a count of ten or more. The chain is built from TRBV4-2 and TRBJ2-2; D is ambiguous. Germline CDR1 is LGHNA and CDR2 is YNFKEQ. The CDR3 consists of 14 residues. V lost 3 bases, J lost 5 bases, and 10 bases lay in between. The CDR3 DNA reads TGTGCCAGCAGCCACGGTCTGGCGACCGGGGAGCTGTTTTTT. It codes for CASSHGLATGELFF.

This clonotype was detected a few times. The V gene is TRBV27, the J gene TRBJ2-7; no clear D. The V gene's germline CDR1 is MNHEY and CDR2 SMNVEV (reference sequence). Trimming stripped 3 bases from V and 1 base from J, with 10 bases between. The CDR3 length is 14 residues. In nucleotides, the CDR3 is TGTGCCAGCAGTTTTAGTGGGCAATCCTACGAGCAGTACTTC. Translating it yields CASSFSGQSYEQYF.

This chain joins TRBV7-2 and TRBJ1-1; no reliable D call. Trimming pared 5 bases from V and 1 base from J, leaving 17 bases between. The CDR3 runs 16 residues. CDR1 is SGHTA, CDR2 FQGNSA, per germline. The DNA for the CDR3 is TGTGCCAGCAGCCCGAGTCTTGGCAGTCAGAACACTGAAGCTTTCTTT. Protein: CASSPSLGSQNTEAFF.

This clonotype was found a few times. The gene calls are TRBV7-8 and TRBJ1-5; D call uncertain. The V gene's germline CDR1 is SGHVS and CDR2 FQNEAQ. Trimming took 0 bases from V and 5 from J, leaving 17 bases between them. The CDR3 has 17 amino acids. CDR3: CASSLARGPGSDQPQHF. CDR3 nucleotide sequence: TGTGCCAGCAGCTTAGCTAGAGGACCAGGTTCTGATCAGCCCCAGCATTTT. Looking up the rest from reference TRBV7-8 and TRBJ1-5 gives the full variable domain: GAGVSQSPRYKVAKRGQDVALRCDPISGHVSLFWYQQALGQGPEFLTYFQNEAQLDKSGLPSDRFFAERPEGSVSTLKIQRTQQEDSAVYLCASSLARGPGSDQPQHFGDGTRLSIL.

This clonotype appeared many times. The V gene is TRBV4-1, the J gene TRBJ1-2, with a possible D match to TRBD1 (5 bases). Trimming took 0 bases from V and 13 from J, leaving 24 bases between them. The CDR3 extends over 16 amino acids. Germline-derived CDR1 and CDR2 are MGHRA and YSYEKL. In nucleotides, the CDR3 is TGCGCCAGCAGCCAAGAATCAAGAAGGGACCTTATGAAGGGCACCTTC. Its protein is CASSQESRRDLMKGTF.